The sequence of this T cell receptor beta chain was determined in a study of CXCR3-negative and CXCR3-positive naive CD8 T cells. Notes on this clonotype: Its antigen is currently unknown.

Triplicate sorts, around 300,000 cells apiece, were made for each CD8+ T cell subset. CDR1 LNHNV and CDR2 YYDKDF come from the germline V gene (reference sequence). The length of the CDR3 is 15 residues. UMI-tagged TRB cDNA libraries were built via 5' RACE. TCRdb re-called the 5' RACE reads; every CDR3 protein appears as one record, without DNA. In total, the table holds under 85,000 distinct CDR3 sequences. General study results and limits: Researchers reported similar TRBV-TRBJ usage in naive CXCR3-negative and CXCR3-positive cells, though memory differed. Both naive subsets carried similar amounts of surface CD5, so TCR strength was inferred from TRB CDR3 properties. When CXCR3-positive naive cells were set against CXCR3-negative naive cells, the former had more hydrophobic TRB CDR3s.

This chain connects TRBV15 to TRBJ2-1. This clonotype was obtained from a human donor in good health. Some clones in this sample may be carry-over from other donors' samples. Sequenced sample: naive CXCR3+ CD8+ T cells from blood. Subset meaning: CD45RO-CCR7+CD27+CD95- naive CD8+ T cells expressing CXCR3 (TNR3+). CDR3 loop: CATSREGSSYNEQFF.